This TCR beta chain was captured by sequencing in a study of blood T cell repertoires in COVID-19. Whole-study context: Acute and convalescent COVID-19 samples came from the United States, Italy and Spain.

Trimming cost V 10 bases and J 7 bases; bases outside gene matches: 12. The CDR3 contains 14 residues. The germline V gene encodes CDR1 LNHDA and CDR2 SQIVND (reference sequence). Per the original data handling: Scientists estimated how many nucleated cells there were by amplifying reference gene primers. Produced via immunoSEQ multiplex PCR; TCRdb's table is partial and in-frame only. V and J calls plus clone size are reproduced from that table; the DNA served to infer D and trimming. The sample records more than 85,000 clones, approximately 91% being singletons. The origin of this receptor is a man younger than 35 with acute or convalescent COVID-19. V is TRBV19 and J is TRBJ2-1; 8 nucleotides line up with TRBD1. Sequencing was done on a sample of peripheral blood. The CDR3 DNA is TGTGCCACTAAGACAGGGGACGCTGGGAATGAGCAGTTCTTC. As protein: CATKTGDAGNEQFF.